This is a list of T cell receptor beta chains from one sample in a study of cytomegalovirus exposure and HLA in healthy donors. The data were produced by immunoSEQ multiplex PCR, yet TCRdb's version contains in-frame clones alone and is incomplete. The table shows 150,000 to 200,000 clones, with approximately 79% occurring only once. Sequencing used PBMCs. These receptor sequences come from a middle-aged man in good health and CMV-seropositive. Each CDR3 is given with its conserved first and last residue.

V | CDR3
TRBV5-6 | CASSLEQGAGELFF
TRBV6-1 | CASSESTGLYGYTF
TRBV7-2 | CASARPLSKNTEAFF
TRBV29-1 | CSVDGANTEAFF
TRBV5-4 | CASSLGRGTSGGAGQETQYF
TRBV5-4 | CASSLYHNEQFF
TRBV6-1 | CASRKRLINEQFF
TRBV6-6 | CASSPVVGPNQPQHF
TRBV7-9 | CASSLTARGTEAFF
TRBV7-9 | CASSSTPNYGYTF
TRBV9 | CASSEAGTGTYEQYF
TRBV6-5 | CASSTSGGMQSPLHF
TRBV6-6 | CASTPGQENQPQHF
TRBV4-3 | CASSQDTGRGETQYF
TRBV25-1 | CASSAGDRGKNIQYF
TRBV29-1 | CSVWVADRMNTEAFF
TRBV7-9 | CASSLSGGDYEQYF
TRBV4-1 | CASSPLLAGGPYRNEQYF
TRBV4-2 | CASSQVTSGGLVETQYF
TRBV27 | CASSLKGPGLTYEQYF
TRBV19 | CASSNTGGWDTQYF
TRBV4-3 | CASSQREGYEQYF
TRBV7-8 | CASSLKSETGIPQGYTF
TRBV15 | CATSRDRGIRGAFF
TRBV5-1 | CASSLGLYEQYF
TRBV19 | CASSRPGTENQPQHF
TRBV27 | CASSLSTGEVNTEAFF
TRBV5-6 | CASRGTTLAKNIQYF
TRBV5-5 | CASHTDMINTEAFF
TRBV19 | CASSIGSGLVTGELFF
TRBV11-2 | CASSHPGGTNTGKLFF
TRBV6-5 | CASSYTLGTGSGYTF
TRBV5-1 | CASSLEPDQPQHF
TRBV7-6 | CASSTRQGSSYEQYF
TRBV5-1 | CASSSGQGYANYGYTF
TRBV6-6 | CASTLLAGGGNEQFF
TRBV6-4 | CASSDQGTPNTEAFF
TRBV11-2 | CASSLARGDQETQYF
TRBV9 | CASSVGGGGTDTQYF
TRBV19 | CASSPRGSEAFF